The rows below give T cell receptor beta chains drawn from one sample of a study of OX40 agonist ivuxolimab in advanced cancers. TCRdb's copy holds only in-frame clones and misses some; the assay was immunoSEQ multiplex PCR. This sample yields approximately 99,000 clones, of which 90% to 97% are seen a single time; around 2% belongs to the top ten. The sequencing used CD4+ or CD8+ T cells sorted from blood, collected in a trial of the OX40 agonist ivuxolimab. These receptor sequences come from an adult with an advanced solid tumor such as melanoma, head and neck, liver or kidney cancer. Each CDR3 is given with its conserved first and last residue.

V gene: TRBV11-1
J gene: TRBJ2-5
CDR3 protein: CASSSIRETLQETQYF

V gene: TRBV11-2
J gene: TRBJ2-3
CDR3 protein: CASSLGSGADTQYF

V gene: TRBV30
J gene: TRBJ1-1
CDR3 protein: CAWSVLGNTEAFF

V gene: TRBV19
J gene: TRBJ2-1
CDR3 protein: CASSTSGYNEQFF

V gene: TRBV5-1
J gene: TRBJ2-5
CDR3 protein: CASSFTSGGQETQYF

V gene: TRBV18
J gene: TRBJ2-1
CDR3 protein: CASSPPLLAGYEQFF

V gene: TRBV28
J gene: TRBJ1-6
CDR3 protein: CASSPGRGSYSPLHF

V gene: TRBV13
J gene: TRBJ2-7
CDR3 protein: CASSSRDRGLYEQYF

V gene: TRBV25-1
J gene: TRBJ2-3
CDR3 protein: CASSDRVDLTDTQYF

V gene: TRBV27
J gene: TRBJ1-2
CDR3 protein: CASSSGAGYGYTF

V gene: TRBV12-5
J gene: TRBJ2-4
CDR3 protein: CASGSYRENIQYF

V gene: TRBV13
J gene: TRBJ2-7
CDR3 protein: CASSSPPSGGRGEQYF

V gene: TRBV4-1
J gene: TRBJ1-2
CDR3 protein: CASSQVSGDYGYTF

V gene: TRBV11-2
J gene: TRBJ2-7
CDR3 protein: CASSYRAGTYSYEQYF

V gene: TRBV5-6
J gene: TRBJ2-5
CDR3 protein: CASSLDLGGDVETQYF

V gene: TRBV6-1
J gene: TRBJ1-4
CDR3 protein: CAVSGDFNEKLFF

V gene: TRBV11-2
J gene: TRBJ2-3
CDR3 protein: CASSLTLYDTQYF

V gene: TRBV7-8
J gene: TRBJ2-5
CDR3 protein: CASSEDSYQETQYF

V gene: TRBV5-5
J gene: TRBJ2-7
CDR3 protein: CASSLSDGAYEQYF

V gene: TRBV27
J gene: TRBJ2-1
CDR3 protein: CASSLAGVQFF

V gene: TRBV25-1
J gene: TRBJ1-4
CDR3 protein: CASAEGGLELFF

V gene: TRBV5-1
J gene: TRBJ2-7
CDR3 protein: CASSLEGPGQVGNEQYF

V gene: TRBV6-1
J gene: TRBJ2-2
CDR3 protein: CASRSPGTSGEFF

V gene: TRBV5-1
J gene: TRBJ1-3
CDR3 protein: CASSLEGHGNTIYF

V gene: TRBV28
J gene: TRBJ1-4
CDR3 protein: CASSSYAGKTNEKLFF

V gene: TRBV27
J gene: TRBJ1-2
CDR3 protein: CASSITGNYGYTF

V gene: TRBV5-6
J gene: TRBJ2-7
CDR3 protein: CASSLAGGTWVGEQYF

V gene: TRBV5-5
J gene: TRBJ2-5
CDR3 protein: CASRQEGEETQYF

V gene: TRBV7-3
J gene: TRBJ2-1
CDR3 protein: CASSPLGLNPEQFF

V gene: TRBV9
J gene: TRBJ2-2
CDR3 protein: CASSGDRGTGELFF

V gene: TRBV6-6
J gene: TRBJ1-5
CDR3 protein: CASSSGQASNQPQHF

V gene: TRBV6-1
J gene: TRBJ1-1
CDR3 protein: CASARGRDTEAFF

V gene: TRBV9
J gene: TRBJ2-3
CDR3 protein: CASSVVADQDTQYF

V gene: TRBV6-5
J gene: TRBJ2-5
CDR3 protein: CASSYSGETQYF

V gene: TRBV9
J gene: TRBJ2-1
CDR3 protein: CASSGASGYNEQFF

V gene: TRBV27
J gene: TRBJ2-2
CDR3 protein: CASSWGLAGELFF

V gene: TRBV4-1
J gene: TRBJ2-1
CDR3 protein: CASSPLKSSYNEQFF

V gene: TRBV9
J gene: TRBJ2-3
CDR3 protein: CASSATSDHTDTQYF

V gene: TRBV18
J gene: TRBJ2-7
CDR3 protein: CASSLGQGGSYEQYF

V gene: TRBV19
J gene: TRBJ2-1
CDR3 protein: CASSMSGTSVNNEQFF